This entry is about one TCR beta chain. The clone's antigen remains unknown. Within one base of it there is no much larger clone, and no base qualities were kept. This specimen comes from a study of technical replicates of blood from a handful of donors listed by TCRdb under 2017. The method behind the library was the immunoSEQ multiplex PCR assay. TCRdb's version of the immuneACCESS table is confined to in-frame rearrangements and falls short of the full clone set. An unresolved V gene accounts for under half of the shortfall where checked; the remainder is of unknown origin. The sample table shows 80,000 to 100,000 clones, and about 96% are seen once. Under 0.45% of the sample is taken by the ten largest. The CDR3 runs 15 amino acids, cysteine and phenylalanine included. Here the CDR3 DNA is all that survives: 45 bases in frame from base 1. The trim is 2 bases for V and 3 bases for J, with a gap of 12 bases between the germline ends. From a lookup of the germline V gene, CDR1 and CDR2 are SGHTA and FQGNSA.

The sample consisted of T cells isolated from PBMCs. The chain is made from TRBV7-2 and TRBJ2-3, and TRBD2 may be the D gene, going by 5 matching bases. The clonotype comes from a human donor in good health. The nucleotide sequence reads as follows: TGTGCCAGCAGCTTAAGGGTGGGAGTTACAGATACGCAGTATTTT. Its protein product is CASSLRVGVTDTQYF. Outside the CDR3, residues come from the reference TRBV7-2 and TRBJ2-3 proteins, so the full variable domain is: GAGVSQSPSNKVTEKGKDVELRCDPISGHTALYWYRQSLGQGLEFLIYFQGNSAPDKSGLPSDRFSAERTGGSVSTLTIQRTQQEDSAVYLCASSLRVGVTDTQYFGPGTRLTVL.